Only a few counts were recorded for the clone carrying this TCR beta chain. Using RNA transcripts as the source, TCR beta CDR3 regions were amplified. RT-PCR in the first round (using the HTBI primer set) targeted the TCR CDR3. TCRdb recomputed calls from the multiplex PCR reads with MiXCR, one row per CDR3 protein. The table includes 660,000 or so distinct CDR3 sequences, about 20% detected once. This entry comes from a study of T cells in Graves' hyperthyroidism and ophthalmopathy. Germline V gives CDR1 MNHEY, CDR2 SMNVEV (reference sequence). This CDR3 is built from 13 residues. V dropped 5 bases and J dropped 14 bases, with 19 bases sitting between them.

The chain is built from TRBV27 and TRBJ2-1; D is unclear. Sequences were obtained from blood. This receptor was obtained from a man younger than 45 with Graves' ophthalmopathy. The CDR3 loop is CASSTTLGHSEFF. CDR3 bases: TGTGCCAGCAGTACGACGCTCGGGCATTCTGAGTTCTTC.